This TCR beta chain came from a study of sequential checkpoint blockade in melanoma. Germline V gene data show CDR1 as MNHGY and CDR2 as SAAAGT. This CDR3 comprises 12 residues. The V end lost 7 bases, the J end lost 3 bases, and 9 bases lay between the germline ends. TCRdb's copy holds only in-frame clones and misses some; the assay was immunoSEQ multiplex PCR. Of 2,000 to 2,500 clones listed, roughly 26% were seen once; the top ten hold 10%. This clone is labeled as large. Noted treatment: randomized to nivolumab then ipilimumab (arm A) or the reverse (arm B). This specimen consisted of tumor tissue (inferred from file names), obtained from a patient given nivolumab and ipilimumab in sequence. The gene calls are TRBV6-8 and TRBJ1-1; TRBD1 might be the D (5 bases). This clonotype originated in a human donor with melanoma. The CDR3, as DNA: TGTGCCAGCAATTGGGGGGACACTGAAGCTTTCTTT. Translated, it gives CASNWGDTEAFF.